This T cell receptor (beta chain) originates from a study of T cell changes during pregnancy in multiple sclerosis. The germline CDR1 and CDR2 sequences are ENHRY and SYGVKD. Germline trimming cut 8 bases from V and 6 bases from J; bases unmatched to any gene: 12. The CDR3 is 14 amino acids. The repertoire was sequenced with immunoSEQ multiplex PCR; TCRdb's copy has only in-frame clones and lacks some. The sample comprises roughly 110,000 clones, 85% to 95% of which are singletons, and roughly 1.7% rests with the top ten. Sequencing was performed on peripheral blood, taken after pregnancy. The chain is built from TRBV10-3 and TRBJ1-1; TRBD1 agrees at 7 bases. The sequence was obtained from a female donor with multiple sclerosis, enrolled in a pregnancy study. The CDR3 is CAIGPEGAGAEAFF. The CDR3 bases are TGTGCCATCGGCCCTGAGGGGGCTGGTGCTGAAGCTTTCTTT.